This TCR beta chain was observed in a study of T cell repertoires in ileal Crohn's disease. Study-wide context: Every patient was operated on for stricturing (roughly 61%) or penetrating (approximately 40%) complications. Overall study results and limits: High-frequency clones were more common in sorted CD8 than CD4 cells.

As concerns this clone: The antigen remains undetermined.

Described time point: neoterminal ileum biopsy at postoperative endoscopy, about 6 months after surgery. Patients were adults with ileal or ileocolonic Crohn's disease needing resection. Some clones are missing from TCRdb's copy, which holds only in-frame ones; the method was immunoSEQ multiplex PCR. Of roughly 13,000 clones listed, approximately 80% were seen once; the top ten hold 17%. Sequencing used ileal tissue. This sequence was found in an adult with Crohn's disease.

The CDR3 here is CASSESGGSYNEQFF. The DNA of the CDR3 is TGTGCCAGCAGTGAAAGCGGGGGGTCCTACAATGAGCAGTTCTTC. This chain links TRBV6-4 with TRBJ2-1; 9 positions match TRBD2. The CDR3 has 15 residues. Germline V lookup: CDR1 MRHNA, CDR2 SNTAGT. Trimming took 3 bases from V and 1 from J; bases not matched to a gene: 1.